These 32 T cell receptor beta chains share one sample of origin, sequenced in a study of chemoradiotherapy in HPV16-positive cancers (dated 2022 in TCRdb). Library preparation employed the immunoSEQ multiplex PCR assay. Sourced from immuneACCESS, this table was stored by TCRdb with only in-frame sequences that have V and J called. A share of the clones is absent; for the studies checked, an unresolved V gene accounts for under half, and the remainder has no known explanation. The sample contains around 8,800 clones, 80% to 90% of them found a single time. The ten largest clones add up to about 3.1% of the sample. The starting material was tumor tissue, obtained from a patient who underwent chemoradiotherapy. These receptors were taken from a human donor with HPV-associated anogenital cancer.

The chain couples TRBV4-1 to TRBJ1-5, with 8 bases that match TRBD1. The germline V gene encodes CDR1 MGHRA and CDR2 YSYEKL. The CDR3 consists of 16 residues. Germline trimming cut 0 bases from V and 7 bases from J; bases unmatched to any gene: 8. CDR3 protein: CASSQDRGRLGQPQHF. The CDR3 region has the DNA TGCGCCAGCAGCCAAGACAGGGGGCGGTTAGGACAGCCCCAGCATTTT.

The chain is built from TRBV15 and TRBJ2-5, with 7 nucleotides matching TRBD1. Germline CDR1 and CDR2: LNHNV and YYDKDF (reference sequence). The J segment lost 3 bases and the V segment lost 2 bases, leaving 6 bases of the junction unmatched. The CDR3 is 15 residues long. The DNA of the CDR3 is TGTGCCACCAGCAGATCCCTCGGGACAGAAGAGACCCAGTACTTC. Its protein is CATSRSLGTEETQYF.

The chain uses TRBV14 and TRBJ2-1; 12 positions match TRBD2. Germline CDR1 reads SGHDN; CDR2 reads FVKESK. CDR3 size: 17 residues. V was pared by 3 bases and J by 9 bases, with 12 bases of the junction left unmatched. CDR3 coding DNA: TGTGCCAGCAGCCAGACTAGCGGGAGTGCTCGTAGGGGTGAGCAGTTCTTC. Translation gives CASSQTSGSARRGEQFF.

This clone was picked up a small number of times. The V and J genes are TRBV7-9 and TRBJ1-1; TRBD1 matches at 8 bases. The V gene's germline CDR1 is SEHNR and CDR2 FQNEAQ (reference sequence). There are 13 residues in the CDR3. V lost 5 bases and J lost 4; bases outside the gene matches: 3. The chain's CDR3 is CASSRDRTTEAFF. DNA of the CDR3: TGTGCCAGCAGCCGGGACAGGACCACTGAAGCTTTCTTT.

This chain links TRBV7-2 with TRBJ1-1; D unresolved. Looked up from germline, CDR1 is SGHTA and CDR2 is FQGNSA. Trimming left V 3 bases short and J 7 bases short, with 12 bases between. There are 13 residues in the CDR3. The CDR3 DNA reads TGTGCCAGCAGCTTCGCGGCGAGAGGTGAAGCTTTCTTT. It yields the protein CASSFAARGEAFF.

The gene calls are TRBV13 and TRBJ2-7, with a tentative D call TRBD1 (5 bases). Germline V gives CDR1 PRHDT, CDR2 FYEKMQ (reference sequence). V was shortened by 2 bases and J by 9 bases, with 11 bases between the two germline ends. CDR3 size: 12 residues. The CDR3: CASSLPRQRQYF. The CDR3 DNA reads TGTGCCAGCAGCTTACCCCGACAGAGGCAGTACTTC.

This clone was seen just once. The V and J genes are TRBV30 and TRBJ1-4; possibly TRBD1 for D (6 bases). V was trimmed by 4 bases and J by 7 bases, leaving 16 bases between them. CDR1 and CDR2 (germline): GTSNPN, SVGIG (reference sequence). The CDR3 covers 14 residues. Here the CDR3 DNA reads TGTGCCTGGAAAGTTGGCAGGGGAATTGAAAAACTGTTTTTT. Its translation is CAWKVGRGIEKLFF.

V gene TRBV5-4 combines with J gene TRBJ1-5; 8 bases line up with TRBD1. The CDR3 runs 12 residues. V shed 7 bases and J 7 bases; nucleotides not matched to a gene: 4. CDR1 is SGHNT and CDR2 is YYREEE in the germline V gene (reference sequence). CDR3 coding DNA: TGTGCCAGCCGGACAGGGTGGCAGCCCCAGCATTTT. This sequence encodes CASRTGWQPQHF.

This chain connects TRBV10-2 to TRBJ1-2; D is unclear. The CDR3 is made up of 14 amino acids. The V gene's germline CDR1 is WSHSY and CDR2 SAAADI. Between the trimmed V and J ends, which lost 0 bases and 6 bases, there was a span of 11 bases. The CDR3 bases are TGCGCCAGCAGTGAGTCGATAGGGATCAATGGCTACACCTTC. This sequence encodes CASSESIGINGYTF.

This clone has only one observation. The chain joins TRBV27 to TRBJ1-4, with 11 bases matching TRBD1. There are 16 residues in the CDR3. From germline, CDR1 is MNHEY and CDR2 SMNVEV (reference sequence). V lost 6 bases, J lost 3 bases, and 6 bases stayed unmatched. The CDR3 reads CASSLRTGGPNEKLFF. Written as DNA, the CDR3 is TGTGCCAGCAGCCTTAGGACAGGGGGCCCTAATGAAAAACTGTTTTTT.

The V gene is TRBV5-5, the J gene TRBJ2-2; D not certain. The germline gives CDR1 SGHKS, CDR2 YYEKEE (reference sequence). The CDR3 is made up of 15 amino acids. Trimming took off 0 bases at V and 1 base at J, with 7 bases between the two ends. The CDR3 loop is CASSLVQLNTGELFF. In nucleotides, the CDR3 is TGTGCCAGCAGCTTGGTACAACTGAACACCGGGGAGCTGTTTTTT.

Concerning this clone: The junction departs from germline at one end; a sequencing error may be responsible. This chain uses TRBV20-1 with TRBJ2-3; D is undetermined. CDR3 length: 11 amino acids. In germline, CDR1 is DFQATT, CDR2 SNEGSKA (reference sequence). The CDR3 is CSARGTDTQYF. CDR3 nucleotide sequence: TGCAGTGCCAGAGGCACAGATACGCAGTATTTT.

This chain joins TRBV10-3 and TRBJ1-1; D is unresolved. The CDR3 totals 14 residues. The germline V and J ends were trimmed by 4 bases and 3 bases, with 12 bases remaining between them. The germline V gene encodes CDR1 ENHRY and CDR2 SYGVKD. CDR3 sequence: CAISGATADTEAFF. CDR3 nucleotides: TGTGCCATCAGTGGGGCAACCGCGGACACTGAAGCTTTCTTT.

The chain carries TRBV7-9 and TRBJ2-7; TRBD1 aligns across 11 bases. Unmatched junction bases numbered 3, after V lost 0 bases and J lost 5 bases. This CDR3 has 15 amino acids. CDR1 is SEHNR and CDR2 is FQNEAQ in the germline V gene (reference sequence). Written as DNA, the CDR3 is TGTGCCAGCAGCTTAGCCGGGACAGGGGGACACGAGCAGTACTTC. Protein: CASSLAGTGGHEQYF.

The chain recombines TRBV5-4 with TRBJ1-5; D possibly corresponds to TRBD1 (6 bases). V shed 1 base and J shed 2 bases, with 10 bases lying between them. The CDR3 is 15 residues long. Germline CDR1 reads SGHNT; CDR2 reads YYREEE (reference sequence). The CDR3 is CASSLWGAGNQPQHF. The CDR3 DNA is TGTGCCAGCAGCTTGTGGGGGGCTGGCAATCAGCCCCAGCATTTT.

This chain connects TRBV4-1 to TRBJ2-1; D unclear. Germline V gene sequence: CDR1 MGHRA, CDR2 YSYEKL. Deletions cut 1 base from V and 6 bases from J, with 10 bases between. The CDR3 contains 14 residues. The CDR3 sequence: CASSQVGESNEQFF. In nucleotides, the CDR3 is TGCGCCAGCAGCCAAGTCGGTGAAAGCAATGAGCAGTTCTTC.

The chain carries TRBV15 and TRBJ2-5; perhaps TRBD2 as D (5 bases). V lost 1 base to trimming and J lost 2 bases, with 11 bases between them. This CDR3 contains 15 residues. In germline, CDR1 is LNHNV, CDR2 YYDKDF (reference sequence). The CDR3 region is CATSRVASFQETQYF. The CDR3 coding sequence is TGTGCCACCAGCAGAGTAGCGTCCTTTCAAGAGACCCAGTACTTC.

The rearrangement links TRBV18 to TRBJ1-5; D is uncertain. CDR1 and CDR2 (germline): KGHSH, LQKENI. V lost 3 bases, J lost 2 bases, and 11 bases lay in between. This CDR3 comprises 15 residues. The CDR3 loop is CASSPDGIGNQPQHF. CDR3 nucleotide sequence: TGTGCCAGCTCACCCGACGGGATCGGCAATCAGCCCCAGCATTTT.

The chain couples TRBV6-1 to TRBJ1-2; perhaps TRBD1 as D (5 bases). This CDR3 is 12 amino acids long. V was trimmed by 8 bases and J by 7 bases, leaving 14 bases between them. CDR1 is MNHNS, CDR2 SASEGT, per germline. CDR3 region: CASGAGWIGYTF. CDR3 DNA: TGTGCCAGCGGGGCAGGGTGGATTGGCTACACCTTC.

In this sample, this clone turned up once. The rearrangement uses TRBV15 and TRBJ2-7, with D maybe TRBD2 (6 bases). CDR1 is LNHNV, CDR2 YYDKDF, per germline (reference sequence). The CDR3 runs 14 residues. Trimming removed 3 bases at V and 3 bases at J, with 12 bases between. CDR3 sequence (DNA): TGTGCCACCAGCAGGGCTCCCGGGAGCTACGAGCAGTACTTC. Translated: CATSRAPGSYEQYF.

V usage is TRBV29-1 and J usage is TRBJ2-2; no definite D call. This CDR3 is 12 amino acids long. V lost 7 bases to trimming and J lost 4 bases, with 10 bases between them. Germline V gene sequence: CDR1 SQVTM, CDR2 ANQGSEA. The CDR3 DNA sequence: TGCAGCGCTGGGCGCGTCACCGGGGAGCTGTTTTTT. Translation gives CSAGRVTGELFF.

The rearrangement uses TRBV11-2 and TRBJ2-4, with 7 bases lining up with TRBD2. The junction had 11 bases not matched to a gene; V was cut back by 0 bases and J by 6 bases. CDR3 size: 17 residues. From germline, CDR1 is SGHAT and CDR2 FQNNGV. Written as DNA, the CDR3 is TGTGCCAGCAGCTTAGAAGCCTGGGCGGGAGCAGGAAACATTCAGTACTTC. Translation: CASSLEAWAGAGNIQYF.

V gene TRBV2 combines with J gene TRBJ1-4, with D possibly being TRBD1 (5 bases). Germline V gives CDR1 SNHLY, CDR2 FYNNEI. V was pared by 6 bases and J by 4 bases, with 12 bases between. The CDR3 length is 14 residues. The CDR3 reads CASRRDLYNEKLFF. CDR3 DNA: TGTGCCAGCAGGAGGGACTTGTATAATGAAAAACTGTTTTTT.

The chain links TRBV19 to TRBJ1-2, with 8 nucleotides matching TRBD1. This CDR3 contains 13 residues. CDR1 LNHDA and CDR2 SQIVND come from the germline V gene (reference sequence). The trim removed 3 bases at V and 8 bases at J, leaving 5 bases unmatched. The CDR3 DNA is TGTGCCAGTAGTATCCAGACAGGGGCCGGCTACACCTTC. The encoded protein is CASSIQTGAGYTF.

The DNA of the CDR3 is TGCGCCAGCAGCCAAGAACCACGGGGGGGATCCATGGGAGAGCAGTACTTC. Protein sequence: CASSQEPRGGSMGEQYF. This chain joins TRBV4-1 and TRBJ2-7; the match to TRBD2 covers 8 bases. J lost 7 bases, V lost 0 bases, and 14 bases had no gene match. Germline CDR1 MGHRA, CDR2 YSYEKL. CDR3 length equals 17 residues.

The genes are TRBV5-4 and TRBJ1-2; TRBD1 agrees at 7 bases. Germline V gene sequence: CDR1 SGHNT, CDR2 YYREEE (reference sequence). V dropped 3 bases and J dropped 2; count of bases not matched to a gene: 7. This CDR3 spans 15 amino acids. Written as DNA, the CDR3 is TGTGCCAGCAGCTCAGATGGGACAGCCAACTATGGCTACACCTTC. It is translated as CASSSDGTANYGYTF.

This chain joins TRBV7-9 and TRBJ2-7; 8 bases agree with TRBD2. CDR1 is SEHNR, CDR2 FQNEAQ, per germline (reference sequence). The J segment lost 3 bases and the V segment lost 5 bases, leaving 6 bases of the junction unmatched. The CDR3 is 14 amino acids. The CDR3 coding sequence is TGTGCCAGCAGCAGGCGGGGGGCCGACTACGAGCAGTACTTC. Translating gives CASSRRGADYEQYF.

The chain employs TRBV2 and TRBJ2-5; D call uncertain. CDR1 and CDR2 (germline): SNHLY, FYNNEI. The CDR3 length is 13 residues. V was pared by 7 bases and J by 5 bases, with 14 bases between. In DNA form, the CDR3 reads TGTGCCAGCAATAGTCACCTGTGGGAGACCCAGTACTTC. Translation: CASNSHLWETQYF.

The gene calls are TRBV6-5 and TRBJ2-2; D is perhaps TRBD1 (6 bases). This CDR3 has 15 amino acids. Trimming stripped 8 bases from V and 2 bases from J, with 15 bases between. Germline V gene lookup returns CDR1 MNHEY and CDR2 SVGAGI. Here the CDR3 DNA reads TGTGCCAGCTCGGCCCTGGGGGCCAACACCGGGGAGCTGTTTTTT. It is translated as CASSALGANTGELFF.

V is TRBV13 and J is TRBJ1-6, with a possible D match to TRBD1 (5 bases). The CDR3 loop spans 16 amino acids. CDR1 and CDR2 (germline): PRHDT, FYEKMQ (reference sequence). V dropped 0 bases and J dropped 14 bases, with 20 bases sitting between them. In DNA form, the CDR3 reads TGTGCCAGCAGCTTAGGCCTGTCGGGGCTTGAGGGGTCCCTCCACTTT. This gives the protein CASSLGLSGLEGSLHF.

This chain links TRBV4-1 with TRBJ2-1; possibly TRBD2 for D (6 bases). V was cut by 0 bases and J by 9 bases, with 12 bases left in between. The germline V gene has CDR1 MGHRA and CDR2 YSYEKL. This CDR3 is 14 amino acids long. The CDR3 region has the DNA TGCGCCAGCAGCCAAGATTGGAGGGTACCTGAGCAGTTCTTC. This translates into CASSQDWRVPEQFF.

The DNA for the CDR3 is TGTGCCAGCGCCGGGACAGGGGGAAATCAGCCCCAGCATTTT. It codes for CASAGTGGNQPQHF. This chain uses TRBV19 with TRBJ1-5; TRBD1 agrees at 11 bases. The V gene's germline CDR1 is LNHDA and CDR2 SQIVND (reference sequence). CDR3 size: 14 residues. V dropped 9 bases and J dropped 4; count of bases not matched to a gene: 5. The whole variable domain, remainder taken from reference TRBV19 and TRBJ1-5, is DGGITQSPKYLFRKEGQNVTLSCEQNLNHDAMYWYRQDPGQGLRLIYYSQIVNDFQKGDIAEGYSVSREKKESFPLTVTSAQKNPTAFYLCASAGTGGNQPQHFGDGTRLSIL.